The present entry profiles one TCR beta chain with its context. This clone was seen only a few times. Its antigen is currently not known. It has no much larger one-base neighbor in the sample; base qualities were not kept. The library was built by means of the immunoSEQ multiplex PCR assay. The original pipeline was this. A statistical classification framework was built to diagnose cytomegalovirus status from the catalog of TCR beta chain sequences. The immuneACCESS repertoire file appears here via TCRdb, limited to in-frame rearrangements. These files lack a portion of the clones; in checked studies, under half of the deficit traces to unresolved V genes, and the cause of the others is not known. V, J and clone size were drawn from that table, and D and trimming were deduced from the DNA. This sample holds under 200,000 clones; roughly 86% were observed only once. 10% of the sample is in the top ten clones.

This sample was taken from a study of cytomegalovirus exposure and HLA in healthy donors (dated by TCRdb to 2015 to 2018). Concerning the study at large: According to a later analysis, one platform produced both the approximately 110 validation repertoires and the roughly 650 repertoires of the first cohort. The study was designed to test whether signatures of past pathogen exposure could be identified by cataloging public T cell receptors. A separate validation cohort of roughly 130 different subjects was used in addition to the approximately 610-subject first cohort. To predict cytomegalovirus infection status, the study combined high-throughput TCR immunosequencing, statistical association of individual TCRs with disease status, and machine learning. Results the study describes overall, beyond this receptor: According to the authors, the approach could potentially be generalized to other disease states and immunological phenotypes. In vitro tests confirmed that a few of the cytomegalovirus-associated TCR beta chains recognize cytomegalovirus antigens. Subsequent analysis determined that TCRs grouped into clusters in the first cohort also showed a tendency toward co-occurrence across the 120 validation repertoires, and roughly 94% of cluster scores exceeded 0. In the study, some 160 TCR beta chains were listed as associated with cytomegalovirus. In both the original and validation cohorts, the classifier was reported to diagnose cytomegalovirus status with high specificity and sensitivity. The validation cohort had no HLA typing available for a later analysis, so co-occurrence within that cohort was assessed over all 130 or so repertoires. While some public TCRs were present in many individuals, most TCR sequences turned up only very rarely across donors.

Separate from the approximately 700-subject first cohort, the validation cohort of about 130 subjects was the group to which the donors belonged. Its CDR3 holds 14 amino acids, cysteine through phenylalanine. Only the CDR3 DNA stays, 42 bases, in frame from base 1. Trimmed from V: 4 bases; trimmed from J: 0 bases; junction bases lacking a gene match: 2. The germline V gene provides CDR1 SGHRS and CDR2 YFSETQ. The chain joins TRBV5-1 to TRBJ2-3; a stretch of 7 junction bases matches TRBD2. This receptor was taken from a woman younger than 35 in good health and CMV-seropositive. Sequenced: PBMCs. CDR3 region: CASSPSGSTDTQYF. The sequenced DNA: TGCGCCAGCAGCCCTAGCGGCAGCACAGATACGCAGTATTTT.